The 5 T cell receptor beta chains in this list originate from one sample, sequenced in a study of beta chain features in type 1 diabetes. Expressed TCRB transcripts got sequenced, as all isolated RNA was reverse transcribed. The repertoire was sequenced with immunoSEQ multiplex PCR; TCRdb's copy has only in-frame clones and lacks some. This table holds around 280,000 clones, 8% found once. Input material: central memory CD4+ T cells from blood. Receptors originate from a woman under 30 in good health.

The chain carries TRBV5-4 and TRBJ1-1; TRBD1 matches 8 bases. Trimming removed 2 bases from V and 11 bases from J; junction bases left unmatched: 5. The germline V gene encodes CDR1 SGHNT and CDR2 YYREEE (reference sequence). The CDR3 is 12 residues long. The CDR3, as DNA: TGTGCCAGCAGCTTTGGACAGGGCTCGGCTTTCTTT. Amino acids: CASSFGQGSAFF.

The CDR3 DNA reads as TGTGCCAGCTCACCGTCGACAGGCTATGGCTACACCTTC. It codes for CASSPSTGYGYTF. The gene calls are TRBV18 and TRBJ1-2; D is possibly TRBD1 (6 bases). The CDR3 is 13 amino acids. Germline V lookup: CDR1 KGHSH, CDR2 LQKENI. V was cut by 3 bases and J by 4 bases, with 9 bases left in between.

This clone was detected only a few times. A read error may produce the germline difference seen at one junction end. The V and J genes are TRBV7-7 and TRBJ2-1; 8 bases are a match to TRBD1. The CDR3 is 15 amino acids. CDR1 and CDR2 from the germline V gene are SSHAT and FNYEAQ (reference sequence). Here the CDR3 DNA reads TGTGCTAGCAGCTTAGAAGCGACAGGGGACAATGAGCAGTTCTTC. Translating it yields CASSLEATGDNEQFF. Based on the CDR3 plus reference TRBV7-7 and TRBJ2-1, the full variable domain is GAGVSQSPRYKVTKRGQDVTLRCDPISSHATLYWYQQALGQGPEFLTYFNYEAQPDKSGLPSDRFSAERPEGSISTLTIQRTEQRDSAMYRCASSLEATGDNEQFFGPGTRLTVL.

This clone has a count of ten or more. V usage is TRBV7-2 and J usage is TRBJ2-4, with 7 bases lining up with TRBD1. Germline V CDR1 and CDR2: SGHTA, FQGNSA. The CDR3 totals 16 residues. The trim removed 4 bases at V and 4 bases at J, leaving 10 bases unmatched. The CDR3 is CASSSQSQGEKNIQYF. DNA for the CDR3: TGTGCCAGCAGCTCCCAATCGCAGGGGGAAAAAAACATTCAGTACTTC. The entire variable domain, with the rest obtained from reference TRBV7-2 and TRBJ2-4, is as follows: GAGVSQSPSNKVTEKGKDVELRCDPISGHTALYWYRQSLGQGLEFLIYFQGNSAPDKSGLPSDRFSAERTGGSVSTLTIQRTQQEDSAVYLCASSSQSQGEKNIQYFGAGTRLSVL.

This clone has just a few counts. The chain recombines TRBV7-6 with TRBJ2-3, with D tentatively TRBD2 (5 bases). Trimming stripped 4 bases from V and 7 bases from J, with 12 bases between. Germline loops: CDR1 SGHVS, CDR2 FNYEAQ. This CDR3 contains 13 residues. CDR3 in DNA: TGTGCCAGCAGCTCCCTTCCGACTAATACGCAGTATTTT. The encoded protein is CASSSLPTNTQYF.